A selection of T cell receptor beta chains follows, all from one sample in a study of a mutant IDH1 vaccine in newly diagnosed glioma. Sequencing used immunoSEQ multiplex PCR; TCRdb keeps in-frame clones, though not all of them. The sample lists 70,000 to 100,000 clones; almost 85% were seen once. This specimen was PBMCs, taken from a glioma patient treated with radiotherapy, temozolomide or both. The receptors were sampled from a middle-aged man with glioma. Some clones in this sample may be carry-over from other donors' samples. Each CDR3 is given with its conserved first and last residue. Each record gives: D gene, V gene, J gene, CDR3 length, CDR3 protein, CDR3 DNA. The D gene is left open where the match is weak.

>-|TRBV2|TRBJ1-6|13
CASSEVPNSPLHF
TGTGCCAGCTCCGAGGTTCCGAATTCACCCCTCCACTTT
>-|TRBV9|TRBJ1-1|13
CASNPSGNTEAFF
TGTGCCAGCAACCCCTCCGGGAACACTGAAGCTTTCTTT
>TRBD2|TRBV6-5|TRBJ2-3|15
CASSLSGGAFDTQYF
TGTGCCAGCAGCCTTAGCGGGGGGGCGTTCGATACGCAGTATTTT
>TRBD2|TRBV7-7|TRBJ2-2|16
CASSLAGGAGTGELFF
TGTGCTAGCAGCTTAGCGGGGGGCGCGGGCACCGGGGAGCTGTTTTTT
>-|TRBV9|TRBJ1-6|14
CASSATGGATPLHF
TGTGCCAGCAGCGCCACGGGGGGAGCGACTCCCCTCCACTTT
>-|TRBV7-8|TRBJ2-5|11
CASSDWETQYF
TGTGCCAGCAGCGACTGGGAGACCCAGTACTTC
>-|TRBV5-1|TRBJ1-2|14
CASSPGAPGDGYTF
TGCGCCAGCAGCCCGGGGGCTCCGGGAGATGGCTACACCTTC
>-|TRBV4-1|TRBJ2-7|14
CASSQRRGGYEQYF
TGCGCCAGCAGCCAACGAAGGGGGGGGTACGAGCAGTACTTC
>TRBD2|TRBV7-9|TRBJ2-3|16
CASSPLAGSRTDTQYF
TGTGCCAGCAGCCCTTTAGCGGGGAGCCGCACAGATACGCAGTATTTT
>TRBD1|TRBV10-2|TRBJ1-1|14
CASVQGAGATEAFF
TGCGCCAGCGTCCAGGGGGCGGGTGCCACTGAAGCTTTCTTT
>-|TRBV2|TRBJ2-7|14
CASSEAGTWAEQYF
TGTGCCAGCAGTGAAGCCGGGACGTGGGCCGAGCAGTACTTC
>TRBD2|TRBV4-1|TRBJ2-1|17
CASSQDRSGGIYNEQFF
TGCGCCAGCAGCCAAGATCGGAGCGGGGGAATCTACAATGAGCAGTTCTTC
>TRBD1|TRBV25-1|TRBJ1-4|14
CASSAGGWGEKLFF
TGTGCCAGCAGCGCAGGGGGCTGGGGTGAAAAACTGTTTTTT
>-|TRBV5-1|TRBJ2-3|15
CASSLAGRVTDTQYF
TGCGCCAGCAGCTTGGCAGGACGGGTCACAGATACGCAGTATTTT
>TRBD1|TRBV29-1|TRBJ1-2|13
CSAPGQGRRGYTF
TGCAGCGCTCCGGGACAGGGGCGACGCGGCTACACCTTC
>-|TRBV5-6|TRBJ1-5|14
CASSSTPGNQPQHF
TGTGCCAGCAGCTCGACCCCGGGGAATCAGCCCCAGCATTTT